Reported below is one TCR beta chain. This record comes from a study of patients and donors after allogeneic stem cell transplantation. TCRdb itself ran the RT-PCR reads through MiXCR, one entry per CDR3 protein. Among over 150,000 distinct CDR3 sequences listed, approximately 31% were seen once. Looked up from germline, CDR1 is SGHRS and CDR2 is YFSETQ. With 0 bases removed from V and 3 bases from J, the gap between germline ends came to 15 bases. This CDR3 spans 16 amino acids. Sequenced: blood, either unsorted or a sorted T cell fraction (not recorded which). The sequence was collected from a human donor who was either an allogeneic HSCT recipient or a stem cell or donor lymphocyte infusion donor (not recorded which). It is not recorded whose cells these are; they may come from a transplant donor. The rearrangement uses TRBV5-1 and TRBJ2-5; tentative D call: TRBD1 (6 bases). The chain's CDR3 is CASSLADRPAEETQYF. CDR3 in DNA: TGCGCCAGCAGCTTGGCCGACAGGCCGGCGGAAGAGACCCAGTACTTC.